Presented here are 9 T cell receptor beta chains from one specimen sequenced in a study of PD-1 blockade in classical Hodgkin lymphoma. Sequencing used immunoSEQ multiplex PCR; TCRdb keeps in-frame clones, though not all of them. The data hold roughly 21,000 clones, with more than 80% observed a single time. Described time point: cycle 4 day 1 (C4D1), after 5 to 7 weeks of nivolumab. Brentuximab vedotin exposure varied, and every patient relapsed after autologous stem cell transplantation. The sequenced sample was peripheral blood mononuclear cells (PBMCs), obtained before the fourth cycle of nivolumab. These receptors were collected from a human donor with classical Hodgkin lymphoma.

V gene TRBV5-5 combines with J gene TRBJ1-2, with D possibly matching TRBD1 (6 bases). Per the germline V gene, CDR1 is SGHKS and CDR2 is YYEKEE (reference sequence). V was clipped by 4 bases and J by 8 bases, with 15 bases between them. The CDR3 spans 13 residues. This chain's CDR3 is CASSLQGSDGYTF. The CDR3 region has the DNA TGTGCCAGCAGCCTACAGGGTTCGGACGGCTACACCTTC.

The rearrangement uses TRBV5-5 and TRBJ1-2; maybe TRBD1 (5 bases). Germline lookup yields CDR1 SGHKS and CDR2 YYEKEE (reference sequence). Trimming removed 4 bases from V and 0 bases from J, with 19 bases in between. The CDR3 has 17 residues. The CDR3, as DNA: TGTGCCAGCAGCCCTGGGACGGCTCGCTTAGCTAACTATGGCTACACCTTC. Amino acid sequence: CASSPGTARLANYGYTF.

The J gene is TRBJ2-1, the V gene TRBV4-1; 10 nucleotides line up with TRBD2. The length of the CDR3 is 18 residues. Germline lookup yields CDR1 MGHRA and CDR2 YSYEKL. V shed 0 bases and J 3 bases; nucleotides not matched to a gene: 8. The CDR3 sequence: CASSQDFARLAGYNEQFF. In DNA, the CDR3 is TGCGCCAGCAGCCAAGATTTTGCGCGACTAGCGGGCTACAATGAGCAGTTCTTC.

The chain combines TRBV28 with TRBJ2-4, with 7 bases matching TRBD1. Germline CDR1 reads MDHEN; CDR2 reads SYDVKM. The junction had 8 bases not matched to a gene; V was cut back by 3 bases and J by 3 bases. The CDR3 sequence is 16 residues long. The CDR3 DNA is TGTGCCAGCAGTTTTGGACAGGCAGGGGGCAAAAACATTCAGTACTTC. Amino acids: CASSFGQAGGKNIQYF.

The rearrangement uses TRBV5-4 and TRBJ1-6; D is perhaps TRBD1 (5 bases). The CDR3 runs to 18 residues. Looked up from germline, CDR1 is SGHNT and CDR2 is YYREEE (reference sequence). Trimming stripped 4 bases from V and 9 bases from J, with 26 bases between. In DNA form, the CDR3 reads TGTGCCAGCAGCCCAAATCCGGCGGGAGGGACCCGGGGTTCACCCCTCCACTTT. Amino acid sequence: CASSPNPAGGTRGSPLHF.

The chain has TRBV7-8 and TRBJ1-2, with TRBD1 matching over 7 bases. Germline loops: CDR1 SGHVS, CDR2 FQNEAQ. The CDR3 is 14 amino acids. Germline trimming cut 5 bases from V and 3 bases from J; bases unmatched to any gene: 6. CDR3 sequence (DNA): TGTGCCAGCAGCGACAGGGTAGTCGACTATGGCTACACCTTC. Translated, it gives CASSDRVVDYGYTF.

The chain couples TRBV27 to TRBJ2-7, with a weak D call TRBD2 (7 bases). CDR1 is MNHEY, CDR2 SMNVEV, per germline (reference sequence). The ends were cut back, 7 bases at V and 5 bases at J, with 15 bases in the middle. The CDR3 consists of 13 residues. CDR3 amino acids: CASTSPGGHEQYF. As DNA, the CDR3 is TGTGCCAGCACCTCGCCGGGGGGCCACGAGCAGTACTTC.

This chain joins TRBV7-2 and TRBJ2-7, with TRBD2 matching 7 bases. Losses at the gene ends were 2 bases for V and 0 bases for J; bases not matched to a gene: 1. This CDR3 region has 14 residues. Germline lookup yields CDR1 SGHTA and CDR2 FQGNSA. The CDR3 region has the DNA TGTGCCAGCAGCTTATCGGGGGGCTCCTACGAGCAGTACTTC. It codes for CASSLSGGSYEQYF.

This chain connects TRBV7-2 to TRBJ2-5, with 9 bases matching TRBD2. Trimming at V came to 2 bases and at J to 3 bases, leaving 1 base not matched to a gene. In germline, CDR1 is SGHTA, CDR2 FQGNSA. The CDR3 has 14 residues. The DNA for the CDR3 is TGTGCCAGCAGCTTATCTAGCGGGGAAGAGACCCAGTACTTC. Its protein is CASSLSSGEETQYF. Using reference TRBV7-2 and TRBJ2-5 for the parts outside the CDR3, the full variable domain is GAGVSQSPSNKVTEKGKDVELRCDPISGHTALYWYRQSLGQGLEFLIYFQGNSAPDKSGLPSDRFSAERTGGSVSTLTIQRTQQEDSAVYLCASSLSSGEETQYFGPGTRLLVL.